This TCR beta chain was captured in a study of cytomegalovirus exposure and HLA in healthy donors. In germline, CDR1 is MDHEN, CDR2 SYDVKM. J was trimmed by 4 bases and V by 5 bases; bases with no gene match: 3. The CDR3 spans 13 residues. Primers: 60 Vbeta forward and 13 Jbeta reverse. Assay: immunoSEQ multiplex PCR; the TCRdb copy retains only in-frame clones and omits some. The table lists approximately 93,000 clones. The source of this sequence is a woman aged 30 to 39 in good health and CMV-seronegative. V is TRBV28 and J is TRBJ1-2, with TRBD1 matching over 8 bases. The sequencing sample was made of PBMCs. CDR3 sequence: CASSQGAGYGYTF. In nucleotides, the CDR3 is TGTGCCAGCAGTCAGGGGGCGGGCTATGGCTACACCTTC.